This T cell receptor (beta chain) stems from a study of graft-versus-host responses after intestinal transplantation. In the case of this clone: The antigen is unknown.

The CDR3 runs to 16 residues. Germline lookup yields CDR1 MDHEN and CDR2 SYDVKM. Deletions cut 3 bases from V and 2 bases from J, with 16 bases between. TCRdb's table, derived via immunoSEQ multiplex PCR, lists solely in-frame clones and lacks some. Seen here are over 75,000 clones, roughly 84% observed once, and the top ten hold more than 7%. The V call is TRBV28, the J call TRBJ2-5, with D possibly being TRBD1 (6 bases). Specimen: unstimulated CD8+ T cells sorted from spleen or lymph node cells, collected before transplant. This TCR derives from a human donor who was the organ donor for an intestinal transplant. CDR3 residues: CASSFGTGKKQETQYF. CDR3 bases: TGTGCCAGCAGTTTCGGAACAGGGAAGAAACAAGAGACCCAGTACTTC.